A single sample gave rise to the 5 T cell receptor beta chains below, sequenced in a study of T-cell memory formation after mild COVID-19 (dated by TCRdb to about 2021). Libraries came from 5' RACE. Sequenced using an Illumina NovaSeq 6000. The raw public data were reprocessed by TCRdb itself: fastp quality trimming at Q25, MiXCR clonotype calling, in-frame beta chains only. Rows are unified per CDR3 protein, each entry keeping the most common DNA and genes. Within this sample are a few hundred thousand distinct CDR3 sequences, with around 16% of them counted one time only. The ten largest clonotypes hold roughly 24% of the sample. Material for sequencing was PBMCs or a T cell subset sorted from them (not recorded which). These receptors all stem from a young man who had mild COVID-19 (a few samples of this study predate the infection). The sample titles of this study are shuffled in the database, so cell type and time point are left out; the donor was told from shared clones.

The gene calls are TRBV12-3 or TRBV12-4 and TRBJ1-1; 8 nucleotides agree with TRBD1. Trimming cost V 3 bases and J 4 bases; bases outside gene matches: 7. The CDR3 is 15 residues long. Here the CDR3 reads CASSFMTGAGTEAFF. For the CDR3, the DNA is TGTGCCAGCAGTTTCATGACAGGGGCTGGCACTGAAGCTTTCTTT.

This clonotype was seen ten or more times. The genes are TRBV5-1 and TRBJ2-3, with 14 bases fitting TRBD2. CDR3 length: 19 residues. CDR1 and CDR2 from the germline V gene are SGHRS and YFSETQ. The V segment lost 5 bases and the J segment 0 bases; nucleotides outside the gene matches: 11. CDR3 DNA: TGCGCCAGCAGAGTATTCGGACTAGCGGGGGGCCAAAGCACAGATACGCAGTATTTT. Residues: CASRVFGLAGGQSTDTQYF.

This clonotype was seen a few times. The chain links TRBV6-5 to TRBJ2-5, with D possibly being TRBD2 (7 bases). Germline V gene sequence: CDR1 MNHEY, CDR2 SVGAGI. The CDR3 contains 16 residues. V lost 6 bases and J lost 5, with 22 bases in between. The CDR3 loop is CASRRGASGWGETQYF. In nucleotides, the CDR3 is TGTGCCAGCAGACGGGGGGCGAGCGGGTGGGGGGAGACCCAGTACTTC.

The chain links TRBV20-1 to TRBJ2-7; TRBD2 is a possible D gene (6 bases). The CDR3 totals 15 residues. Trimming pared 6 bases from V and 2 bases from J, leaving 20 bases between. CDR1 and CDR2 (germline): DFQATT, SNEGSKA (reference sequence). The CDR3 is CSARTGGSLTYEQYV. DNA of the CDR3: TGCAGTGCCAGAACCGGGGGTTCCCTCACCTACGAGCAGTACGTC.

This clonotype was counted many times. Germline is not matched at one junction end, which may reflect a read error. This chain uses TRBV20-1 with TRBJ2-1; tentative D call: TRBD1 (6 bases). This CDR3 is built from 15 residues. Per germline, CDR1 DFQATT and CDR2 SNEGSKA (reference sequence). CDR3 in amino acids: CSAREGRQAYNEQFF. CDR3 DNA sequence: TGCAGTGCTCGAGAGGGGAGACAGGCCTACAATGAGCAGTTCTTC.